The present TCR beta chain was sequenced within a study of T cell responses to AZD1222 COVID-19 vaccine. Study results and caveats: Baseline testing showed seropositivity in only six or seven AZD1222 recipients. Researchers report vaccine-associated CD4 TCRs spanning spike, with dominance at 160-218 and 743-854. Close to half of all spike-specific TCRs reportedly target regions of the variants that are unmutated.

The protocol was immunoSEQ multiplex PCR, while the TCRdb copy is restricted to in-frame clones and leaves out a portion. The sample contains around 130,000 clones, 93% of which appear only once. As for this clone: Its antigen is currently unknown.

The junction had 5 bases not matched to a gene; V was cut back by 1 base and J by 2 bases. CDR1 and CDR2 from the germline V gene are LGHDT and YNNKEL (reference sequence). The CDR3 runs to 17 residues. This clonotype was obtained from an adult in good health. The chain has TRBV3-1 (or the pseudogene TRBV3-2) and TRBJ1-5, with 10 bases lining up with TRBD1. Sequencing was performed on peripheral blood, taken on day 0 of AZD1222 vaccination. Here the CDR3 reads CASSQASGTGGNQPQHF. The CDR3, as DNA: TGTGCCAGCAGCCAAGCCTCCGGGACAGGGGGCAATCAGCCCCAGCATTTT.